Presented here are 7 T cell receptor beta chains from one specimen sequenced in a study of blood T cell repertoires in COVID-19. The method was immunoSEQ multiplex PCR; TCRdb's version includes in-frame clones alone and lacks a portion of them. The data contain approximately 140,000 clones, approximately 86% of them singletons. Sequencing input: peripheral blood. These receptors were collected from a woman aged 60 to 75 with active or convalescent COVID-19.

The chain couples TRBV10-3 to TRBJ2-7; 11 nucleotides align to TRBD1. V dropped 10 bases and J dropped 5; count of bases not matched to a gene: 4. The CDR3 has 12 amino acids. Germline V gene lookup returns CDR1 ENHRY and CDR2 SYGVKD. CDR3 loop: CATRTGGDEQYF. The CDR3 DNA follows: TGTGCCACCAGGACAGGGGGCGACGAGCAGTACTTC.

The chain has TRBV5-1 and TRBJ2-1; TRBD2 aligns across 7 bases. With V trimmed by 0 bases and J by 4 bases, 4 bases remained unmatched. CDR1 is SGHRS and CDR2 is YFSETQ in the germline V gene. The CDR3 totals 15 residues. CDR3 coding DNA: TGCGCCAGCAGCTTGGACCGCGGGGGATACAATGAGCAGTTCTTC. Translated: CASSLDRGGYNEQFF.

The chain is built from TRBV30 and TRBJ1-5; possible D gene TRBD1, 5 bases. This CDR3 region has 12 residues. The germline CDR1 and CDR2 sequences are GTSNPN and SVGIG (reference sequence). V was cut by 2 bases and J by 7 bases, with 9 bases left in between. The CDR3 loop reads CAWSPGRQPQHF. The CDR3 bases are TGTGCCTGGAGTCCAGGGAGGCAGCCCCAGCATTTT.

The V and J genes are TRBV7-2 and TRBJ1-3; D is unresolved. The CDR3 runs 16 residues. Trimming removed 5 bases from V and 0 bases from J, with 14 bases in between. From germline, CDR1 is SGHTA and CDR2 FQGNSA. CDR3 nucleotides: TGTGCCAGCAGCGAGGATCCAAGCTACTCTGGAAACACCATATATTTT. Protein sequence: CASSEDPSYSGNTIYF. Drawing the rest from reference TRBV7-2 and TRBJ1-3, the complete variable domain is GAGVSQSPSNKVTEKGKDVELRCDPISGHTALYWYRQSLGQGLEFLIYFQGNSAPDKSGLPSDRFSAERTGGSVSTLTIQRTQQEDSAVYLCASSEDPSYSGNTIYFGEGSWLTVV.

This clone was observed a single time. The V call is TRBV9, the J call TRBJ2-7, with D possibly being TRBD1 (5 bases). Germline loops: CDR1 SGDLS, CDR2 YYNGEE. V lost 4 bases to trimming and J lost 4 bases, with 18 bases between them. This CDR3 is built from 15 residues. CDR3 nucleotide sequence: TGTGCCAGCAGCCCCCACGTAGACAGCCCTTACGAGCAGTACTTC. This encodes CASSPHVDSPYEQYF.

The genes are TRBV19 and TRBJ1-1; a possible D gene is TRBD1 (6 bases). The V gene's germline CDR1 is LNHDA and CDR2 SQIVND (reference sequence). This CDR3 region has 15 residues. Trimming removed 4 bases from V and 7 bases from J, with 19 bases in between. The CDR3 protein is CASSTRGQGRIEAFF. In nucleotides, the CDR3 is TGTGCCAGTAGTACCAGGGGCCAGGGAAGGATTGAAGCTTTCTTT.

The J gene is TRBJ2-7, the V gene TRBV19, with 9 positions matching TRBD1. With V trimmed by 6 bases and J by 6 bases, 6 bases remained unmatched. The CDR3 is made up of 13 amino acids. The germline CDR1 and CDR2 sequences are LNHDA and SQIVND (reference sequence). This chain's CDR3 is CASSRRDRAEQYF. CDR3 DNA sequence: TGTGCCAGTAGCCGGAGGGACAGGGCCGAGCAGTACTTC.